This entry lists 10 T cell receptor beta chains sequenced from one sample in a study of identical twins. TCRdb redid the calling of the 5' RACE reads with MiXCR, one entry per CDR3 protein. The sample lists some 270,000 distinct CDR3 sequences; about 8.9% were seen once. This same sample was also taken into another study, of yellow fever vaccine responses in identical twins.

The specimen was CD8+ T cells sorted from blood. These receptors originate from a woman aged 18-29 years in good health.

This clonotype was observed many times. The V and J genes are TRBV6-1 and TRBJ2-2; the D gene is possibly TRBD2 (6 bases). The CDR3 length is 13 residues. V lost 11 bases to trimming and J lost 3 bases, with 13 bases between them. Germline V gives CDR1 MNHNS, CDR2 SASEGT. The CDR3 loop reads CAVADRHTGELFF. The CDR3, as DNA: TGTGCCGTAGCGGACCGGCACACCGGGGAGCTGTTTTTT.

CDR3 nucleotide sequence: TGTGCCAGCAGTTACGGGGGGTCCGGCAATCAGCCCCAGCATTTT. Translating gives CASSYGGSGNQPQHF. The chain recombines TRBV6-5 with TRBJ1-5; TRBD1 is a possible D gene (5 bases). This CDR3 has 15 residues. The V and J ends lost 2 bases and 2 bases respectively, with 10 bases between them. The germline CDR1 and CDR2 sequences are MNHEY and SVGAGI.

This clonotype was recorded many times. The chain couples TRBV29-1 to TRBJ2-2; maybe TRBD1 (6 bases). The CDR3 length is 12 residues. V was clipped by 6 bases and J by 4 bases, with 9 bases between them. Germline V gene sequence: CDR1 SQVTM, CDR2 ANQGSEA. Here the CDR3 reads CSVTGSTGELFF. For the CDR3, the DNA is TGCAGCGTAACAGGGAGCACCGGGGAGCTGTTTTTT.

This clonotype was found a few times. This sequence joins TRBV7-9 and TRBJ2-7; 11 bases map to TRBD2. The CDR3 extends over 15 amino acids. Losses at the gene ends were 3 bases for V and 4 bases for J; bases not matched to a gene: 5. The V gene's germline CDR1 is SEHNR and CDR2 FQNEAQ (reference sequence). The DNA for the CDR3 is TGTGCCAGCAGCTTCGCCGGGACTAGCGGTTACGAGCAGTACTTC. It yields the protein CASSFAGTSGYEQYF.

This clonotype has more than one count but fewer than ten. This chain links TRBV13 with TRBJ2-5; 8 bases fit TRBD1. The J segment lost 1 base and the V segment lost 5 bases, leaving 12 bases of the junction unmatched. CDR1 is PRHDT and CDR2 is FYEKMQ in the germline V gene (reference sequence). CDR3 size: 17 residues. DNA for the CDR3: TGTGCCAGCAGCCGCGAGACAGGGGAAGACCCCCAAGAGACCCAGTACTTC. As protein: CASSRETGEDPQETQYF.

At least ten counts were recorded for this clonotype. The chain uses TRBV29-1 and TRBJ2-2; perhaps TRBD1 as D (5 bases). CDR1 and CDR2 from the germline V gene are SQVTM and ANQGSEA. CDR3 size: 14 residues. Trimming took off 3 bases at V and 5 bases at J, with 13 bases between the two ends. The CDR3: CSVDWGVGTGELFF. The CDR3 region has the DNA TGCAGCGTTGACTGGGGCGTGGGAACCGGGGAGCTGTTTTTT.

This clonotype was counted many times. One end of the junction is discordant with germline, which a read error may explain. The genes are TRBV7-7 and TRBJ2-2, with TRBD1 identical over 8 bases. The CDR3 is made up of 14 amino acids. The germline V gene encodes CDR1 SSHAT and CDR2 FNYEAQ (reference sequence). The CDR3: CASSLDRDPGELFF. In nucleotides, the CDR3 is TGTGCTAGCAGCCTGGACAGGGACCCCGGGGAGCTGTTTTTT. Variable domain in full (rest from reference TRBV7-7 and TRBJ2-2): GAGVSQSPRYKVTKRGQDVTLRCDPISSHATLYWYQQALGQGPEFLTYFNYEAQPDKSGLPSDRFSAERPEGSISTLTIQRTEQRDSAMYRCASSLDRDPGELFFGEGSRLTVL.

This clonotype was recorded a few times. The chain carries TRBV3-1 and TRBJ2-1; tentatively, D is TRBD1 (6 bases). The germline gives CDR1 LGHDT, CDR2 YNNKEL (reference sequence). This CDR3 comprises 17 residues. Trimming cost V 0 bases and J 1 base, with 13 bases left between them. CDR3 protein: CASSQDLRGMSYNEQFF. The CDR3 DNA reads TGTGCCAGCAGCCAAGATCTCAGGGGCATGTCCTACAATGAGCAGTTCTTC.

Ten or more counts support this clonotype. The rearrangement joins TRBV27 to TRBJ1-2; D is unclear. The CDR3 length is 11 residues. V was shortened by 8 bases and J by 6 bases, with 10 bases between the two germline ends. CDR1 is MNHEY and CDR2 is SMNVEV in the germline V gene (reference sequence). Written as DNA, the CDR3 is TGTGCCAGCTTCGCGGACGATGGCTACACCTTC. It translates to CASFADDGYTF.

This clonotype was seen a handful of times. The chain carries TRBV7-9 and TRBJ2-7, with D possibly being TRBD2 (6 bases). The germline V gene has CDR1 SEHNR and CDR2 FQNEAQ (reference sequence). Trimming took 1 base from V and 1 from J, leaving 14 bases between them. The CDR3 has 16 amino acids. CDR3 protein: CASSLGVGGFSYEQYF. DNA for the CDR3: TGTGCCAGCAGCTTAGGGGTGGGAGGTTTTTCCTACGAGCAGTACTTC.